Shown below are 19 T cell receptor beta chains from a single sample sequenced in a study of T cell responses to AZD1222 COVID-19 vaccine. Produced via immunoSEQ multiplex PCR; TCRdb's table is partial and in-frame only. The sample shows some 120,000 clones, approximately 88% of them seen only once. Sequencing was performed on peripheral blood, taken on day 0 of AZD1222 vaccination. All receptors come from an adult in good health.

This chain uses TRBV15 with TRBJ1-4; 9 nucleotides agree with TRBD1. J was trimmed by 4 bases and V by 4 bases; bases with no gene match: 7. Germline assignment: CDR1 LNHNV and CDR2 YYDKDF (reference sequence). The CDR3 length is 16 residues. In nucleotides, the CDR3 is TGTGCCACCAGCAAAAGGACAGGGGCCAATAATGAAAAACTGTTTTTT. Amino acid sequence: CATSKRTGANNEKLFF.

The chain uses TRBV3-1 (or the pseudogene TRBV3-2) and TRBJ1-3, with D perhaps TRBD1 (6 bases). Per the germline V gene, CDR1 is LGHDT and CDR2 is YNNKEL (reference sequence). V was clipped by 5 bases and J by 4 bases, with 18 bases between them. The CDR3 is 16 amino acids. The CDR3 DNA reads as TGTGCCAGCAGCTCAGCCCCGGGGGCGAGGGGAAACACCATATATTTT. Encoded protein: CASSSAPGARGNTIYF.

The rearrangement links TRBV2 to TRBJ2-2; 7 bases align to TRBD2. The V segment lost 3 bases and the J segment 7 bases; nucleotides outside the gene matches: 2. This CDR3 comprises 13 residues. Germline V gene sequence: CDR1 SNHLY, CDR2 FYNNEI. The CDR3 is CASSERTSGELFF. Here the CDR3 DNA reads TGTGCCAGCAGTGAGCGGACTAGCGGGGAGCTGTTTTTT.

This sequence joins TRBV5-6 and TRBJ2-5; D may be TRBD2 (6 bases). CDR3 size: 15 residues. Germline V gives CDR1 SGHDT, CDR2 YYEEEE. Trimming cost V 4 bases and J 4 bases, with 17 bases left between them. The CDR3 is CASSLGGVGLETQYF. As DNA, the CDR3 is TGTGCCAGCAGCCTGGGCGGGGTCGGGTTAGAGACCCAGTACTTC.

This sequence joins TRBV27 and TRBJ1-6; 10 bases are shared with TRBD1. Germline assignment: CDR1 MNHEY and CDR2 SMNVEV (reference sequence). There are 15 residues in the CDR3. V gave up 4 bases and J gave up 3 bases; unmatched junction bases: 0. The CDR3 DNA follows: TGTGCCAGCAGTTGGGACAGGGGCTATAATTCACCCCTCCACTTT. It encodes CASSWDRGYNSPLHF.

The rearrangement uses TRBV2 and TRBJ2-5, with D maybe TRBD1 (5 bases). The germline V and J ends were trimmed by 3 bases and 5 bases, with 10 bases remaining between them. The CDR3 contains 13 residues. Germline CDR1 is SNHLY and CDR2 is FYNNEI. The CDR3 here is CASSEKPGETQYF. As DNA, the CDR3 is TGTGCCAGCAGTGAGAAACCAGGGGAGACCCAGTACTTC.

About this clone itself: Other DNA sequences in the same sample also yield this CDR3. The chain recombines TRBV12-3 or TRBV12-4 with TRBJ1-2; D is possibly TRBD1 (5 bases). V dropped 6 bases and J dropped 4 bases, with 12 bases sitting between them. This CDR3 contains 13 residues. CDR3: CASSPGRGYGYTF. CDR3 in DNA: TGTGCCAGCAGCCCGGGACGGGGCTATGGCTACACCTTC.

This rearrangement joins TRBV7-2 to TRBJ2-7; the D gene is possibly TRBD2 (5 bases). Trimming removed 1 base at V and 2 bases at J, with 9 bases between. The length of the CDR3 is 14 residues. Germline V CDR1 and CDR2: SGHTA, FQGNSA. The CDR3 protein is CASSLERSAYEQYF. DNA of the CDR3: TGTGCCAGCAGCTTAGAGCGGTCCGCCTACGAGCAGTACTTC.

The genes are TRBV12-5 and TRBJ2-5, with 7 bases identical to TRBD2. The CDR3 is 17 amino acids. Germline V gene sequence: CDR1 LGHNT, CDR2 FRNRAP. V lost 6 bases, J lost 1 base, and 14 bases stayed unmatched. CDR3 nucleotide sequence: TGTGCTAGTGGCCTACATATTTCTAGCGGACCCCAAGAGACCCAGTACTTC. This gives the protein CASGLHISSGPQETQYF.

This chain links TRBV29-1 with TRBJ1-1; D is unresolved. The CDR3 totals 14 residues. Trimming took 4 bases from V and 1 from J, leaving 13 bases between them. Germline CDR1 reads SQVTM; CDR2 reads ANQGSEA. CDR3 DNA: TGCAGCGTTGCCCCCGAGCCGTCGAACACTGAAGCTTTCTTT. Translation: CSVAPEPSNTEAFF.

The chain joins TRBV5-5 to TRBJ1-1, with D tentatively TRBD1 (6 bases). Per the germline V gene, CDR1 is SGHKS and CDR2 is YYEKEE (reference sequence). There are 13 residues in the CDR3. The V end lost 5 bases, the J end lost 6 bases, and 14 bases lay between the germline ends. The CDR3 region has the DNA TGTGCCAGCAGTCCCCTAGGGGGGGCTGAAGCTTTCTTT. Encoded protein: CASSPLGGAEAFF.

J is TRBJ1-5 and V is TRBV5-1; no clear D gene. The CDR3 has 15 amino acids. Trimming removed 0 bases at V and 7 bases at J, with 14 bases between. CDR1 is SGHRS and CDR2 is YFSETQ in the germline V gene. The CDR3 DNA is TGCGCCAGCAGCTTGGCTGGGGAGGAGAGACAGCCCCAGCATTTT. It translates to CASSLAGEERQPQHF.

The chain combines TRBV9 with TRBJ2-1; TRBD2 agrees at 8 bases. CDR1 is SGDLS and CDR2 is YYNGEE in the germline V gene. CDR3 size: 15 residues. V trimming: 5 bases; J trimming: 3 bases; junction bases outside the gene matches: 7. The CDR3 here is CASSEERGIYNEQFF. CDR3 sequence (DNA): TGTGCCAGCAGTGAGGAGCGGGGGATCTACAATGAGCAGTTCTTC.

This clone occurred a few times. The chain carries TRBV2 and TRBJ1-2, with 8 bases lining up with TRBD1. With 8 bases clipped from V and 4 bases from J, the junction kept 9 bases outside the gene matches. Germline V lookup: CDR1 SNHLY, CDR2 FYNNEI. The CDR3 sequence is 14 residues long. The CDR3, as DNA: TGTGCCAGCGCCCTTCAGGGGGCTAGCTATGGCTACACCTTC. Its protein product is CASALQGASYGYTF.

This clone appeared once. The J gene is TRBJ1-5, the V gene TRBV6-5, with D perhaps matching TRBD1 (6 bases). The V gene lost 7 bases and the J gene lost 7 bases, with 14 bases spanning the gap. Germline V gene data show CDR1 as MNHEY and CDR2 as SVGAGI. The CDR3 runs 13 residues. CDR3 DNA sequence: TGTGCCAGCACTCCACAGGGAAACCAGCCCCAGCATTTT. Translated, it gives CASTPQGNQPQHF.

This clone has only a few counts. The V call is TRBV11-3, the J call TRBJ2-7; 9 bases match TRBD2. Germline V gene lookup returns CDR1 SGHNT and CDR2 YENEEA. The CDR3 runs to 14 residues. V lost 3 bases, J lost 0 bases, and 0 bases stayed unmatched. The CDR3 bases are TGTGCCAGCAGCTTTAGCGGGAGCTCCTACGAGCAGTACTTC. Encoded protein: CASSFSGSSYEQYF.

The V call is TRBV9, the J call TRBJ2-1; D is possibly TRBD2 (5 bases). The CDR3 runs to 13 residues. The V and J ends lost 0 bases and 9 bases respectively, with 10 bases between them. CDR1 and CDR2 (germline): SGDLS, YYNGEE. CDR3: CASSVGLGSEQFF. CDR3 nucleotides: TGTGCCAGCAGCGTAGGCTTGGGGAGTGAGCAGTTCTTC.

The chain is built from TRBV7-9 and TRBJ1-5; D is ambiguous. This CDR3 comprises 12 residues. Trimming pared 1 base from V and 5 bases from J, leaving 3 bases between. Germline CDR1 and CDR2: SEHNR and FQNEAQ (reference sequence). DNA of the CDR3: TGTGCCAGCAGCTTAGATGATCAGCCCCAGCATTTT. It specifies CASSLDDQPQHF.

This chain uses TRBV6-2 or TRBV6-3 with TRBJ1-2, with D possibly being TRBD1 (5 bases). CDR1 and CDR2 (germline): MNHEY, SVGEGT. Trimming removed 5 bases from V and 3 bases from J, with 22 bases in between. The CDR3 sequence is 17 residues long. The CDR3 DNA reads as TGTGCCAGCAGTCCGACTTTATCCGGGACGGAACACTATGGCTACACCTTC. Its protein is CASSPTLSGTEHYGYTF.